The following is a T cell receptor (beta chain) sequence with its context. These data come from a study of control samples from healthy donors and cancer patients. TCRdb's copy holds only in-frame clones and misses some; the assay was immunoSEQ multiplex PCR. The data contain 45,000 to 60,000 clones, 85% to 95% of them singletons. Germline V gene data show CDR1 as LNHDA and CDR2 as SQIVND (reference sequence). Trimming removed 1 base from V and 10 bases from J, with 11 bases in between. The CDR3 contains 12 residues. The clonotype was recovered from a man aged 25 to 45 in good health. The sample consisted of blood. This rearrangement joins TRBV19 to TRBJ2-7; D is uncertain. The CDR3 region has the DNA TGTGCCAGTAGTATAGCCAACACCGGCCAGTACTTC. Translation: CASSIANTGQYF. The variable domain in full, completed from reference TRBV19 and TRBJ2-7, reads DGGITQSPKYLFRKEGQNVTLSCEQNLNHDAMYWYRQDPGQGLRLIYYSQIVNDFQKGDIAEGYSVSREKKESFPLTVTSAQKNPTAFYLCASSIANTGQYFGPGTRLTVT.